This passage covers 13 T cell receptor beta chains from one sample sequenced in a study of T-cell reconstitution after alpha-beta-depleted transplantation in children. The TCRbeta library was prepared with unique molecular identifiers. Each CDR3 protein gets one entry after TCRdb re-called the PCR reads with MiXCR. The repertoire holds under 250,000 distinct CDR3 sequences, roughly a sixth seen once, with around two fifths in the top ten. The sample was PBMCs, mostly from graft donor cells, taken 360 days after TCRalphabeta/CD19-depleted stem cell transplant. All receptors come from a male patient under 10 years old who had a stem cell transplant for acute lymphoblastic leukemia, so the T cells may come from the graft donor.

This chain connects TRBV20-1 to TRBJ2-1; 9 nucleotides match TRBD2. With V trimmed by 5 bases and J by 4 bases, 9 bases remained unmatched. The CDR3 is 15 amino acids. The germline CDR1 and CDR2 sequences are DFQATT and SNEGSKA (reference sequence). In DNA, the CDR3 is TGCAGTGCTTCTTTAGCGGGGGTCTCATACAATGAGCAGTTCTTC. Protein product: CSASLAGVSYNEQFF.

V is TRBV10-3 and J is TRBJ2-5; no reliable D call. Germline V gene sequence: CDR1 ENHRY, CDR2 SYGVKD. V lost 10 bases, J lost 4 bases, and 19 bases lay in between. The CDR3 loop spans 14 amino acids. CDR3: CATLRGGAGETQYF. CDR3 nucleotide sequence: TGTGCCACCTTGAGAGGCGGAGCAGGAGAGACCCAGTACTTC.

This clonotype has at least ten counts. V and J are TRBV9 and TRBJ2-3; D call uncertain. CDR1 is SGDLS and CDR2 is YYNGEE in the germline V gene. The CDR3 length is 15 residues. The V end was cut by 3 bases, the J end by 1 base, with 12 bases between. This CDR3 reads CASSAAISRTDTQYF. DNA for the CDR3: TGTGCCAGCAGCGCGGCCATCAGTCGCACAGATACGCAGTATTTT.

This chain joins TRBV29-1 and TRBJ2-7; 7 nucleotides agree with TRBD1. CDR1 and CDR2 (germline): SQVTM, ANQGSEA. The CDR3 runs 14 residues. With V trimmed by 5 bases and J by 2 bases, 9 bases remained unmatched. The DNA for the CDR3 is TGCAGCGTTCTAACCGGGACAGCCCCCTACGAGCAGTACTTC. Residues: CSVLTGTAPYEQYF.

This clonotype was observed a few times. This chain links TRBV6-2 or TRBV6-3 with TRBJ2-7; a weak D match, TRBD2 (5 bases). The CDR3 consists of 13 residues. The germline V and J ends were trimmed by 4 bases and 2 bases, with 9 bases remaining between them. Germline V gene lookup returns CDR1 MNHEY and CDR2 SVGEGT. The CDR3 coding sequence is TGTGCCAGCAGTTTGAGGGTAGCCTACGAGCAGTACTTC. It yields the protein CASSLRVAYEQYF.

This clonotype was seen a handful of times. The chain has TRBV7-8 and TRBJ1-1; 8 nucleotides match TRBD1. CDR3 length equals 14 residues. Germline CDR1 is SGHVS and CDR2 is FQNEAQ. The trim removed 3 bases at V and 3 bases at J, leaving 3 bases unmatched. CDR3 in DNA: TGTGCCAGCAGCTTTTCACAGGGGGACACTGAAGCTTTCTTT. Translation gives CASSFSQGDTEAFF.

There are a few counts of this clonotype. The rearrangement joins TRBV11-3 to TRBJ2-2, with a tentative D call TRBD1 (5 bases). Germline V gene sequence: CDR1 SGHNT, CDR2 YENEEA. Trimming removed 6 bases from V and 7 bases from J, with 9 bases in between. There are 12 residues in the CDR3. CDR3 amino acids: CASRTVGGELFF. CDR3 nucleotides: TGTGCCAGCAGGACAGTCGGCGGGGAGCTGTTTTTT.

The chain carries TRBV20-1 and TRBJ2-7; 8 nucleotides line up with TRBD1. The germline CDR1 and CDR2 sequences are DFQATT and SNEGSKA (reference sequence). The V gene end was trimmed by 6 bases and the J gene end by 6 bases; junction bases not matched to a gene: 7. The CDR3 is made up of 12 amino acids. The CDR3, as DNA: TGCAGTGCGTCGACAGGGGCCGGCGAGCAGTACTTC. Residues: CSASTGAGEQYF.

V and J are TRBV5-1 and TRBJ2-5, with 12 bases lining up with TRBD2. V shed 4 bases, J shed 0 bases, and the junction held 7 bases outside the gene matches. The CDR3 has 17 residues. Germline V CDR1 and CDR2: SGHRS, YFSETQ. Written as DNA, the CDR3 is TGCGCCAGCAGCCGAAGGAGGACTAGCGGGGACCAAGAGACCCAGTACTTC. Protein product: CASSRRRTSGDQETQYF.

This clonotype was detected a few times. The CDR3 DNA sequence: TGTGCCAGCAGCCGACTCTCGGGCTCCTACAATGAGCAGTTCTTC. This gives the protein CASSRLSGSYNEQFF. The rearrangement links TRBV3-1 to TRBJ2-1; D not resolved. The V gene lost 4 bases and the J gene lost 0 bases, with 10 bases spanning the gap. CDR1 LGHDT and CDR2 YNNKEL come from the germline V gene (reference sequence). This CDR3 is built from 15 residues.

The genes are TRBV29-1 and TRBJ1-2; D is ambiguous. With 4 bases removed from V and 7 bases from J, the gap between germline ends came to 16 bases. Germline V lookup: CDR1 SQVTM, CDR2 ANQGSEA. The CDR3 spans 13 residues. CDR3 in DNA: TGCAGCGTTGGTCCGGGGTCCATGAGTGGCTACACCTTC. This encodes CSVGPGSMSGYTF.

The genes are TRBV7-9 and TRBJ2-1; 14 bases fit TRBD2. The length of the CDR3 is 17 residues. CDR1 and CDR2 (germline): SEHNR, FQNEAQ (reference sequence). Trimming removed 3 bases from V and 7 bases from J; junction bases left unmatched: 8. DNA of the CDR3: TGTGCCAGCAGCTTTTTCTCCGGGACTAGCGGGGGTAATGAGCAGTTCTTC. This translates into CASSFFSGTSGGNEQFF. The full variable domain, its missing parts supplied by reference TRBV7-9 and TRBJ2-1, is DTGVSQNPRHKITKRGQNVTFRCDPISEHNRLYWYRQTLGQGPEFLTYFQNEAQLEKSRLLSDRFSAERPKGSFSTLEIQRTEQGDSAMYLCASSFFSGTSGGNEQFFGPGTRLTVL.

This clonotype was observed a few times. The genes are TRBV11-2 and TRBJ2-7; the D gene is possibly TRBD2 (5 bases). CDR1 is SGHAT, CDR2 FQNNGV, per germline. The V end was cut by 5 bases, the J end by 3 bases, with 5 bases between. The CDR3 length is 11 residues. The CDR3 DNA reads TGTGCCAGCAGCCGGGGCTACGAGCAGTACTTC. It translates to CASSRGYEQYF.